This T cell receptor beta chain was recovered during a study of shared clonotypes between healthy human individuals. Concerning this clone itself: Its antigen is not known.

The CDR3 runs to 14 residues. The V and J ends lost 6 bases and 6 bases respectively, with 17 bases between them. Germline assignment: CDR1 MNHEY and CDR2 SVGAGI. Study-level points and caveats: Read depth was anticipated to influence clonotype sharing among donors.

Naive CD8 cells were CD45RO-negative, positively selected for CCR7, excluding terminally differentiated effector memory CD45RA+ cells. The assay ran at deep level. When replicate PCRs were run on sorted subsets, they used about 200 ng DNA, some 33,000 T cell genomes. Per the original methods: Quality scores were absent from the junction-only immunoSEQ sequences, so filtering differed. Profiled with immunoSEQ multiplex PCR; TCRdb holds only in-frame clones, not every one. The V and J calls and clone size are taken from that table; D and trimming were inferred from the DNA. The profile shows about 800,000 clones, approximately 97% of them singletons.

Sequenced input: naive CD8+ T cells sorted from blood. This chain connects TRBV6-5 to TRBJ1-2; possibly TRBD1 for D (5 bases). This sequence originates from a man between 25 and 39 years old in good health. The CDR3 region is CASSLLGGFDGYTF. CDR3 nucleotide sequence: TGTGCCAGCAGCCTATTGGGGGGGTTTGATGGCTACACCTTC.